This TCR beta chain originates from a study of OX40 agonist ivuxolimab in advanced cancers. Study overall: Participants, 65% to 85% male, averaged around 60 years of age, ranging from roughly 23 to 80.

Germline CDR1 and CDR2: MNHEY and SVGAGI. There are 14 residues in the CDR3. The J segment lost 5 bases and the V segment lost 2 bases, leaving 3 bases of the junction unmatched. The study's findings and limits: Which antigen the expanded peripheral T cells recognized is unknown.

Only in-frame clones appear in the TCRdb table, and some are missing; sequencing was by immunoSEQ multiplex PCR. The data contain about 51,000 clones, less than 90% of them singletons. A remark on this clone: What it recognizes is unknown.

This receptor was taken from an adult with an advanced solid tumor such as melanoma, head and neck, liver or kidney cancer. The sequencing used CD4+ or CD8+ T cells sorted from blood, collected in a trial of the OX40 agonist ivuxolimab. V usage is TRBV6-5 and J usage is TRBJ2-5, with TRBD1 identical over 9 bases. CDR3 protein: CASSYGQGLETQYF. The CDR3 coding sequence is TGTGCCAGCAGTTACGGACAGGGGCTCGAGACCCAGTACTTC.